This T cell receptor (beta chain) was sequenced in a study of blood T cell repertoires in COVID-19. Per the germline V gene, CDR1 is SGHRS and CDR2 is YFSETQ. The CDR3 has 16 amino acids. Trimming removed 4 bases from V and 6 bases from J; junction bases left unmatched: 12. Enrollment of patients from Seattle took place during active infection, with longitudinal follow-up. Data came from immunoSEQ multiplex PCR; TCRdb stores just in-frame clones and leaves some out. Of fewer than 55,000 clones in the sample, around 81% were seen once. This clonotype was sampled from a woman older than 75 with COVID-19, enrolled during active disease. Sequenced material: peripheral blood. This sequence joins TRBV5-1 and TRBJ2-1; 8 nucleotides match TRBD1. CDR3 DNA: TGCGCCAGCAGCGGCGGACAGGGATTTTATGCCAATGAGCAGTTCTTC. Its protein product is CASSGGQGFYANEQFF. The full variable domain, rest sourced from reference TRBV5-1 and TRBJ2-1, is KAGVTQTPRYLIKTRGQQVTLSCSPISGHRSVSWYQQTPGQGLQFLFEYFSETQRNKGNFPGRFSGRQFSNSRSEMNVSTLELGDSALYLCASSGGQGFYANEQFFGPGTRLTVL.